One sample yielded the 20 T cell receptor beta chains listed below, sequenced in a study of preoperative IRX-2 immunotherapy in early breast cancer. Profiled with immunoSEQ multiplex PCR; TCRdb holds only in-frame clones, not every one. The profile shows tens of thousands of clones, approximately 95% of them singletons. Specified treatment: preoperative locoregional IRX-2 cytokine immunotherapy. The sample consisted of tumor tissue, taken after IRX-2 immunotherapy. The receptor source for this set is a human donor with breast cancer.

The chain has TRBV5-6 and TRBJ2-3; 7 bases map to TRBD1. The CDR3 length is 16 residues. CDR1 SGHDT and CDR2 YYEEEE come from the germline V gene. With V trimmed by 2 bases and J by 2 bases, 8 bases remained unmatched. CDR3 in amino acids: CASSFGWGQSTDTQYF. The CDR3, as DNA: TGTGCCAGCAGCTTCGGCTGGGGACAGTCCACAGATACGCAGTATTTT. Filled out from reference TRBV5-6 and TRBJ2-3, the complete variable domain reads DAGVTQSPTHLIKTRGQQVTLRCSPKSGHDTVSWYQQALGQGPQFIFQYYEEEERQRGNFPDRFSGHQFPNYSSELNVNALLLGDSALYLCASSFGWGQSTDTQYFGPGTRLTVL.

The rearrangement joins TRBV6-6 to TRBJ2-5; D may correspond to TRBD1 or TRBD2 (5 bases each). In germline, CDR1 is MNHNY, CDR2 SVGAGI (reference sequence). V was pared by 0 bases and J by 2 bases, with 10 bases between. This CDR3 has 15 amino acids. The chain's CDR3 is CASSYSNGAQETQYF. The DNA for the CDR3 is TGTGCCAGCAGTTACTCGAACGGGGCTCAAGAGACCCAGTACTTC.

The chain recombines TRBV10-1 with TRBJ2-7; D gene uncertain. The germline gives CDR1 WNHNN, CDR2 SYGVQD (reference sequence). This CDR3 comprises 14 residues. The V end lost 4 bases, the J end lost 0 bases, and 10 bases lay between the germline ends. CDR3 coding DNA: TGCGCCAGCAGTGCGCACGCGCGCTCCTACGAGCAGTACTTC. It codes for CASSAHARSYEQYF.

As DNA, the CDR3 is TGTGCCAGCAGCCCTCGAGGGTTCACCGGGGAGCTGTTTTTT. This gives the protein CASSPRGFTGELFF. The genes are TRBV9 and TRBJ2-2, with D perhaps TRBD2 (5 bases). The germline V gene has CDR1 SGDLS and CDR2 YYNGEE. This CDR3 comprises 14 residues. V was clipped by 4 bases and J by 4 bases, with 11 bases between them.

In DNA form, the CDR3 reads TGTGCCAGCAGCCCGGGGACTAGCGGGAGGCCCGAGCAGTACTTC. This encodes CASSPGTSGRPEQYF. The V and J genes are TRBV28 and TRBJ2-7; 15 nucleotides match TRBD2. CDR3 length: 15 residues. V shed 6 bases and J 6 bases; nucleotides not matched to a gene: 6. Germline values: CDR1 MDHEN, CDR2 SYDVKM.

The chain has TRBV5-5 and TRBJ2-1; D is possibly TRBD1 or TRBD2 (5 bases each). This CDR3 region has 16 residues. Trimming left V 4 bases short and J 5 bases short, with 19 bases between. Germline CDR1 and CDR2: SGHKS and YYEKEE (reference sequence). CDR3 nucleotide sequence: TGTGCCAGCAGCGATGACAGATTGAGGGTTGACAATGAGCAGTTCTTC. This gives the protein CASSDDRLRVDNEQFF.

This chain uses TRBV9 with TRBJ1-2; D is possibly TRBD1 (5 bases). V was cut by 2 bases and J by 2 bases, with 10 bases left in between. CDR3 size: 14 residues. Germline CDR1 reads SGDLS; CDR2 reads YYNGEE. CDR3 residues: CASSVGTRNYGYTF. CDR3 nucleotide sequence: TGTGCCAGCAGCGTCGGGACGCGAAACTATGGCTACACCTTC.

CDR3 sequence: CASSLVTGATYEQYF. CDR3 coding DNA: TGTGCCAGCAGCTTAGTAACAGGCGCCACTTACGAGCAGTACTTC. V and J are TRBV7-9 and TRBJ2-7; TRBD1 might be the D (5 bases). Germline lookup yields CDR1 SEHNR and CDR2 FQNEAQ (reference sequence). Trimming removed 1 base from V and 4 bases from J, with 14 bases in between. CDR3 length: 15 residues.

This chain joins TRBV28 and TRBJ2-7, with D tentatively TRBD1 (6 bases). V lost 6 bases, J lost 3 bases, and 15 bases lay in between. The CDR3 is 14 amino acids. Germline values: CDR1 MDHEN, CDR2 SYDVKM. CDR3 protein: CASSQRTVLYEQYF. In nucleotides, the CDR3 is TGTGCCAGCAGCCAACGGACAGTTCTCTACGAGCAGTACTTC.

V gene TRBV18 combines with J gene TRBJ1-2; 8 nucleotides match TRBD1. Trimming at V came to 3 bases and at J to 8 bases, leaving 2 bases not matched to a gene. Germline-derived CDR1 and CDR2 are KGHSH and LQKENI. The CDR3 has 12 residues. CDR3 region: CASSPDRGGYTF. The CDR3, as DNA: TGTGCCAGCTCACCCGACAGGGGAGGCTACACCTTC.

The chain joins TRBV6-1 to TRBJ2-7; D call uncertain. Germline CDR1 is MNHNS and CDR2 is SASEGT. This CDR3 is built from 10 residues. V lost 10 bases and J 4 bases, leaving 8 bases between the germline ends. The CDR3 sequence is CATDLYEQYF. The CDR3 region has the DNA TGTGCCACCGACCTTTACGAGCAGTACTTC.

V usage is TRBV28 and J usage is TRBJ2-3; tentative D call: TRBD2 (6 bases). CDR1 MDHEN and CDR2 SYDVKM come from the germline V gene. The CDR3 is made up of 14 amino acids. V shed 7 bases and J shed 5 bases, with 16 bases lying between them. Here the CDR3 DNA reads TGTGCCAGCATACGGGGGAACGAAATAGATACGCAGTATTTT. It encodes CASIRGNEIDTQYF.

The CDR3 region is CASSPSTGTRVGYTF. DNA for the CDR3: TGTGCCAGCTCACCCTCGACAGGGACGCGCGTCGGCTACACCTTC. The V and J genes are TRBV18 and TRBJ1-2; the match to TRBD1 covers 7 bases. This CDR3 comprises 15 residues. V trimming: 3 bases; J trimming: 8 bases; junction bases outside the gene matches: 12. Germline CDR1 is KGHSH and CDR2 is LQKENI.

This clone was counted once. The chain recombines TRBV28 with TRBJ1-2; D might be TRBD1 (5 bases). Trimming shortened V by 3 bases and J by 5 bases, and 7 bases separated the two germline ends. CDR1 is MDHEN, CDR2 SYDVKM, per germline. CDR3 length: 12 amino acids. For the CDR3, the DNA is TGTGCCAGCAGTTTGGGGGGATATGGCTACACCTTC. It is translated as CASSLGGYGYTF.

V is TRBV4-3 and J is TRBJ1-5, with D hard to call. The CDR3 is 14 residues long. With 2 bases removed from V and 9 bases from J, the gap between germline ends came to 14 bases. Germline V gene lookup returns CDR1 LGHNA and CDR2 YSLEER. In DNA form, the CDR3 reads TGCGCCAGCAGCCAACGAGAATTCGGGAGGCCCCAGCATTTT. It codes for CASSQREFGRPQHF.

The genes are TRBV29-1 and TRBJ2-7; D gene uncertain. The germline V and J ends were trimmed by 4 bases and 6 bases, with 10 bases remaining between them. Germline V gene lookup returns CDR1 SQVTM and CDR2 ANQGSEA. The CDR3 length is 11 residues. The CDR3 DNA reads as TGCAGCGTTGTGAATTTGGGCGAGCAGTACTTC. Protein product: CSVVNLGEQYF.

This chain joins TRBV28 and TRBJ2-1; D unresolved. The CDR3 totals 11 residues. Germline CDR1 reads MDHEN; CDR2 reads SYDVKM. Trimming cost V 5 bases and J 8 bases, with 7 bases left between them. The CDR3 here is CASSTGYEQFF. CDR3 sequence (DNA): TGTGCCAGCAGTACCGGGTATGAGCAGTTCTTC.

The chain recombines TRBV5-6 with TRBJ2-1; D is possibly TRBD2 (5 bases). From germline, CDR1 is SGHDT and CDR2 YYEEEE. The CDR3 sequence is 15 residues long. Trimming removed 0 bases from V and 3 bases from J, with 10 bases in between. CDR3 loop: CASSLGYGLYNEQFF. CDR3 coding DNA: TGTGCCAGCAGCTTGGGTTACGGACTCTACAATGAGCAGTTCTTC.

The V gene is TRBV7-9, the J gene TRBJ2-1; 10 bases are a match to TRBD2. The CDR3 is 16 residues long. J lost 9 bases, V lost 1 base, and 9 bases had no gene match. CDR1 is SEHNR, CDR2 FQNEAQ, per germline (reference sequence). The CDR3 protein is CASSLGGTGLAIEQFF. The CDR3, as DNA: TGTGCCAGCAGCTTAGGAGGCACGGGACTAGCGATTGAGCAGTTCTTC. Variable domain in full (rest from reference TRBV7-9 and TRBJ2-1): DTGVSQNPRHKITKRGQNVTFRCDPISEHNRLYWYRQTLGQGPEFLTYFQNEAQLEKSRLLSDRFSAERPKGSFSTLEIQRTEQGDSAMYLCASSLGGTGLAIEQFFGPGTRLTVL.

The V gene is TRBV18, the J gene TRBJ1-1; D is perhaps TRBD1 (5 bases). V was trimmed by 1 base and J by 0 bases, leaving 12 bases between them. The CDR3 loop spans 16 amino acids. Germline assignment: CDR1 KGHSH and CDR2 LQKENI. CDR3 in amino acids: CASSPLRGVLNTEAFF. In DNA, the CDR3 is TGTGCCAGCTCACCACTGCGGGGCGTATTGAACACTGAAGCTTTCTTT.